Shown below are 8 T cell receptor beta chains from a single sample sequenced in a study of cytomegalovirus exposure and HLA in healthy donors. Use of 60 Vbeta and 13 Jbeta primers characterized the PCR. Only in-frame clones appear in the TCRdb table, and some are missing; sequencing was by immunoSEQ multiplex PCR. The sample has 120,000 to 150,000 clones, 75% to 80% seen once. Sequenced: PBMCs. The receptors originated from a female donor in good health and CMV-seronegative.

Remarks on this clone: In the same sample, other DNA sequences code for this CDR3. The J gene is TRBJ2-7, the V gene TRBV9, with D unclear. Trimming removed 0 bases at V and 2 bases at J, with 9 bases between. The CDR3 extends over 14 amino acids. CDR1 and CDR2 (germline): SGDLS, YYNGEE. The CDR3 DNA is TGTGCCAGCAGCGTAGGCCCAGAAACCTACGAGCAGTACTTC. Amino acids: CASSVGPETYEQYF. Full variable domain (missing parts from reference TRBV9 and TRBJ2-7): DSGVTQTPKHLITATGQRVTLRCSPRSGDLSVYWYQQSLDQGLQFLIQYYNGEERAKGNILERFSAQQFPDLHSELNLSSLELGDSALYFCASSVGPETYEQYFGPGTRLTVT.

The CDR3 protein is CASSLALDSYEQYF. The CDR3 bases are TGTGCCAGCAGCTTAGCACTTGACAGCTACGAGCAGTACTTC. The chain has TRBV7-9 and TRBJ2-7; a possible D gene is TRBD1 (5 bases). Trimming took off 0 bases at V and 3 bases at J, with 9 bases between the two ends. Germline V gene sequence: CDR1 SEHNR, CDR2 FQNEAQ (reference sequence). The CDR3 is 14 amino acids.

The genes are TRBV7-8 and TRBJ1-2; 7 nucleotides line up with TRBD1. Germline V gene sequence: CDR1 SGHVS, CDR2 FQNEAQ. Trimming removed 5 bases from V and 11 bases from J; junction bases left unmatched: 14. The CDR3 totals 14 residues. The CDR3 sequence: CASSPSTKGQLYTF. The CDR3, as DNA: TGTGCCAGCAGCCCTAGTACGAAGGGACAGCTATACACCTTC.

V is TRBV28 and J is TRBJ2-7, with TRBD1 matching over 8 bases. The CDR3 loop spans 13 amino acids. Losses at the gene ends were 11 bases for V and 7 bases for J; bases not matched to a gene: 13. Germline V gene data show CDR1 as MDHEN and CDR2 as SYDVKM. CDR3 in amino acids: CAYRPGGAREQYF. CDR3 DNA: TGTGCCTACCGCCCAGGGGGCGCGAGGGAGCAGTACTTC.

To note about this clone: Its ends do not fully match the called genes, so a read error is possible. The V and J genes are TRBV7-9 and TRBJ2-7, with 8 bases matching TRBD1. The CDR3 runs to 12 residues. CDR1 and CDR2 (germline): SEHNR, FQNEAQ (reference sequence). The CDR3 is CSSSTGGYEQYF. In DNA form, the CDR3 reads TGTTCCAGCAGCACAGGGGGCTACGAGCAGTACTTC.

This clone has just a few counts. CDR3 sequence (DNA): TGTGCCAGCAGAAGAAAGGACAGTCCGATTTACAATGAGCAGTTCTTC. This translates into CASRRKDSPIYNEQFF. The chain couples TRBV25-1 to TRBJ2-1; TRBD1 is a possible D gene (6 bases). The V end was cut by 6 bases, the J end by 4 bases, with 19 bases between. CDR3 length equals 16 residues. The germline CDR1 and CDR2 sequences are MGHDK and SYGVNS.

This chain uses TRBV9 with TRBJ2-1; D gene unclear. Germline V CDR1 and CDR2: SGDLS, YYNGEE. Deletions cut 3 bases from V and 9 bases from J, with 25 bases between. The CDR3 runs 17 residues. The CDR3 spells CASSEAPPSRGRGEQFF. In nucleotides, the CDR3 is TGTGCCAGCAGCGAGGCCCCCCCAAGTAGAGGAAGAGGTGAGCAGTTCTTC.

This clone has just one count. The V gene is TRBV28, the J gene TRBJ1-1, with TRBD1 matching over 9 bases. This CDR3 spans 15 amino acids. Per germline, CDR1 MDHEN and CDR2 SYDVKM. V gave up 3 bases and J gave up 3 bases; unmatched junction bases: 5. CDR3 DNA: TGTGCCAGCAGTTTCTGGGGACAGGGATACACTGAAGCTTTCTTT. Protein product: CASSFWGQGYTEAFF.